This T cell receptor (beta chain) was recovered during a study of blood T cell repertoires in COVID-19. Sequencing was performed with immunoSEQ multiplex PCR; in TCRdb, only in-frame clones are kept and a portion is missing. The table shows about 260,000 clones, with roughly 80% occurring only once. There are 13 residues in the CDR3. CDR1 SGHNT and CDR2 YENEEA come from the germline V gene. Trimming left V 1 base short and J 2 bases short, with 4 bases between. Sequencing was done on a sample of peripheral blood. This TCR came from a man aged 55 to 70 with acute or convalescent COVID-19. The chain joins TRBV11-3 to TRBJ2-3; D is uncertain. CDR3 in DNA: TGTGCCAGCAGCTTAGGACTCACAGATACGCAGTATTTT. It yields the protein CASSLGLTDTQYF.